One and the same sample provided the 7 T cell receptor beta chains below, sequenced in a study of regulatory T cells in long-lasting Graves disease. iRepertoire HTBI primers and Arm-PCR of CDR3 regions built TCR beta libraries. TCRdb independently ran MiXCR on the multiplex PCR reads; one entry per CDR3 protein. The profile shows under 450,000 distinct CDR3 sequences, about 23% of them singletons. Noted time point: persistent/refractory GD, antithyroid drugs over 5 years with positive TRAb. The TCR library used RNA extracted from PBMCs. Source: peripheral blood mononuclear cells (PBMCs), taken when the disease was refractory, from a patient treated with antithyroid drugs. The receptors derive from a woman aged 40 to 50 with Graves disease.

This CDR3 reads CASSLFGFRFNQPQHF. The CDR3, as DNA: TGTGCCAGCAGTTTATTCGGTTTCAGATTTAATCAGCCCCAGCATTTT. The rearrangement uses TRBV28 and TRBJ1-5; D is unclear. The germline V gene encodes CDR1 MDHEN and CDR2 SYDVKM. This CDR3 is 16 amino acids long. Trimming stripped 1 base from V and 4 bases from J, with 14 bases between.

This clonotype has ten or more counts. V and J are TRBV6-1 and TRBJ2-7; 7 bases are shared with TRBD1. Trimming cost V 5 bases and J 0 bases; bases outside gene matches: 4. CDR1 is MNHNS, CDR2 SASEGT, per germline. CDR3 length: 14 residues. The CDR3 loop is CASSMTGSSYEQYF. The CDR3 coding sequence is TGTGCCAGCAGTATGACAGGGAGCTCCTACGAGCAGTACTTC.

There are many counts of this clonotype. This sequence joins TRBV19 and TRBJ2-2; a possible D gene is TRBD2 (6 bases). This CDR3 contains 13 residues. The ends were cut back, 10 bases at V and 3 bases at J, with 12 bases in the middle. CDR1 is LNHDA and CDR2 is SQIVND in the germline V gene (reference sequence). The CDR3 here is CATSTSYTGELFF. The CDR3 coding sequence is TGTGCCACTTCAACTAGCTACACCGGGGAGCTGTTTTTT.

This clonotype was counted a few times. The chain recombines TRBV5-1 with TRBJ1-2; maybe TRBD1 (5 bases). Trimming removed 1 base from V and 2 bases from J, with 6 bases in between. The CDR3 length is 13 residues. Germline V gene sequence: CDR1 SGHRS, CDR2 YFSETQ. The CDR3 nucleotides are TGCGCCAGCAGCTTGCCAGGGAACTATGGCTACACCTTC. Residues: CASSLPGNYGYTF.

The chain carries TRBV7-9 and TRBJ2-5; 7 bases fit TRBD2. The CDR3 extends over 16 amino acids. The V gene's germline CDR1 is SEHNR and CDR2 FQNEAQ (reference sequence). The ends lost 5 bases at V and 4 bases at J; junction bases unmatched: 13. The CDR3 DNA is TGTGCCAGCAGCGTCCGGGACCTCGGGGGGAGAGAGACCCAGTACTTC. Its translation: CASSVRDLGGRETQYF.

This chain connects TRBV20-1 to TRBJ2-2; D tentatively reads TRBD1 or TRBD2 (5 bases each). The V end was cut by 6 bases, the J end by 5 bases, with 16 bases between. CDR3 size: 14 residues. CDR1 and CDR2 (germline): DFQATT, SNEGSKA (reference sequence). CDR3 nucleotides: TGCAGTGCGAGCCGGGACCACGGGACCGGGGAGCTGTTTTTT. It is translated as CSASRDHGTGELFF.

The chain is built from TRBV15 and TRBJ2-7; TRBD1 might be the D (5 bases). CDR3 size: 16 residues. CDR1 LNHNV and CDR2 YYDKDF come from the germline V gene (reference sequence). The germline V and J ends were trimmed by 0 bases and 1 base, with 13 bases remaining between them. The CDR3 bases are TGTGCCACCAGCAGAGATTTTATAGGGGCATCCTACGAGCAGTACTTC. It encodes CATSRDFIGASYEQYF.